This TCR beta chain is drawn from a study of blood T cell repertoires in COVID-19. This clone was observed a handful of times. Per the authors' pipeline: Counts of nucleated cells, estimated from reference gene primer amplification, were obtained. The protocol was immunoSEQ multiplex PCR, while the TCRdb copy is restricted to in-frame clones and leaves out a portion. V and J calls and clone size are those listed in that table; D and trimming were worked out from the DNA. The sample lists 150,000 to 200,000 clones, 80% to 90% occurring once. This CDR3 has 12 residues. Trimming cost V 3 bases and J 3 bases, with 5 bases left between them. CDR1 is MDHEN and CDR2 is SYDVKM in the germline V gene.

Sequenced: peripheral blood. The source is a man in his fifties or sixties with acute or convalescent COVID-19. J is TRBJ1-1 and V is TRBV28; no reliable D call. CDR3 in amino acids: CASSFRDTEAFF. The CDR3 nucleotides are TGTGCCAGCAGTTTTCGGGACACTGAAGCTTTCTTT.